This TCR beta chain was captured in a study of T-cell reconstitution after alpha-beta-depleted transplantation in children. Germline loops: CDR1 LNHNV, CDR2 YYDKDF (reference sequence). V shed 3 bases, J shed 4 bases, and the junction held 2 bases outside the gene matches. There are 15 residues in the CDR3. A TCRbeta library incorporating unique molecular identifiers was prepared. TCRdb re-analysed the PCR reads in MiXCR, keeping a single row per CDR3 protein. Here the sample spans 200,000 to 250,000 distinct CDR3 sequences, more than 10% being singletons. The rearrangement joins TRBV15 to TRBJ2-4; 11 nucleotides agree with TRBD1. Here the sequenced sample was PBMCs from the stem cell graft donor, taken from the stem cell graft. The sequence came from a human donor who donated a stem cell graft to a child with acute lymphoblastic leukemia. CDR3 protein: CATSRRDRGKNIQYF. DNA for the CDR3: TGTGCCACCAGCAGGAGGGACAGGGGGAAAAACATTCAGTACTTC. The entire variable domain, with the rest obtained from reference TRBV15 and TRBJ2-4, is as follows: DAMVIQNPRYQVTQFGKPVTLSCSQTLNHNVMYWYQQKSSQAPKLLFHYYDKDFNNEADTPDNFQSRRPNTSFCFLDIRSPGLGDTAMYLCATSRRDRGKNIQYFGAGTRLSVL.